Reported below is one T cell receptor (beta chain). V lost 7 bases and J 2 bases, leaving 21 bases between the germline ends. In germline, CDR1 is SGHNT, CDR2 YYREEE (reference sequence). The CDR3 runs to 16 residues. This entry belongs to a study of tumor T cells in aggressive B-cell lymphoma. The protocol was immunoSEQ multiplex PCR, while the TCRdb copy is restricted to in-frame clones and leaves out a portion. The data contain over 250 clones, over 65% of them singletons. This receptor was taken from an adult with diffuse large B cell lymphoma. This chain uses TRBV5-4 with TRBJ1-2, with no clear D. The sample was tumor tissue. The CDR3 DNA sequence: TGTGCCAGCGTAGAGCTCGTACCAGGAAAGAACTATGGCTACACCTTC. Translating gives CASVELVPGKNYGYTF. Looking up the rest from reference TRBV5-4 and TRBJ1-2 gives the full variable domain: ETGVTQSPTHLIKTRGQQVTLRCSSQSGHNTVSWYQQALGQGPQFIFQYYREEENGRGNFPPRFSGLQFPNYSSELNVNALELDDSALYLCASVELVPGKNYGYTFGSGTRLTVV.